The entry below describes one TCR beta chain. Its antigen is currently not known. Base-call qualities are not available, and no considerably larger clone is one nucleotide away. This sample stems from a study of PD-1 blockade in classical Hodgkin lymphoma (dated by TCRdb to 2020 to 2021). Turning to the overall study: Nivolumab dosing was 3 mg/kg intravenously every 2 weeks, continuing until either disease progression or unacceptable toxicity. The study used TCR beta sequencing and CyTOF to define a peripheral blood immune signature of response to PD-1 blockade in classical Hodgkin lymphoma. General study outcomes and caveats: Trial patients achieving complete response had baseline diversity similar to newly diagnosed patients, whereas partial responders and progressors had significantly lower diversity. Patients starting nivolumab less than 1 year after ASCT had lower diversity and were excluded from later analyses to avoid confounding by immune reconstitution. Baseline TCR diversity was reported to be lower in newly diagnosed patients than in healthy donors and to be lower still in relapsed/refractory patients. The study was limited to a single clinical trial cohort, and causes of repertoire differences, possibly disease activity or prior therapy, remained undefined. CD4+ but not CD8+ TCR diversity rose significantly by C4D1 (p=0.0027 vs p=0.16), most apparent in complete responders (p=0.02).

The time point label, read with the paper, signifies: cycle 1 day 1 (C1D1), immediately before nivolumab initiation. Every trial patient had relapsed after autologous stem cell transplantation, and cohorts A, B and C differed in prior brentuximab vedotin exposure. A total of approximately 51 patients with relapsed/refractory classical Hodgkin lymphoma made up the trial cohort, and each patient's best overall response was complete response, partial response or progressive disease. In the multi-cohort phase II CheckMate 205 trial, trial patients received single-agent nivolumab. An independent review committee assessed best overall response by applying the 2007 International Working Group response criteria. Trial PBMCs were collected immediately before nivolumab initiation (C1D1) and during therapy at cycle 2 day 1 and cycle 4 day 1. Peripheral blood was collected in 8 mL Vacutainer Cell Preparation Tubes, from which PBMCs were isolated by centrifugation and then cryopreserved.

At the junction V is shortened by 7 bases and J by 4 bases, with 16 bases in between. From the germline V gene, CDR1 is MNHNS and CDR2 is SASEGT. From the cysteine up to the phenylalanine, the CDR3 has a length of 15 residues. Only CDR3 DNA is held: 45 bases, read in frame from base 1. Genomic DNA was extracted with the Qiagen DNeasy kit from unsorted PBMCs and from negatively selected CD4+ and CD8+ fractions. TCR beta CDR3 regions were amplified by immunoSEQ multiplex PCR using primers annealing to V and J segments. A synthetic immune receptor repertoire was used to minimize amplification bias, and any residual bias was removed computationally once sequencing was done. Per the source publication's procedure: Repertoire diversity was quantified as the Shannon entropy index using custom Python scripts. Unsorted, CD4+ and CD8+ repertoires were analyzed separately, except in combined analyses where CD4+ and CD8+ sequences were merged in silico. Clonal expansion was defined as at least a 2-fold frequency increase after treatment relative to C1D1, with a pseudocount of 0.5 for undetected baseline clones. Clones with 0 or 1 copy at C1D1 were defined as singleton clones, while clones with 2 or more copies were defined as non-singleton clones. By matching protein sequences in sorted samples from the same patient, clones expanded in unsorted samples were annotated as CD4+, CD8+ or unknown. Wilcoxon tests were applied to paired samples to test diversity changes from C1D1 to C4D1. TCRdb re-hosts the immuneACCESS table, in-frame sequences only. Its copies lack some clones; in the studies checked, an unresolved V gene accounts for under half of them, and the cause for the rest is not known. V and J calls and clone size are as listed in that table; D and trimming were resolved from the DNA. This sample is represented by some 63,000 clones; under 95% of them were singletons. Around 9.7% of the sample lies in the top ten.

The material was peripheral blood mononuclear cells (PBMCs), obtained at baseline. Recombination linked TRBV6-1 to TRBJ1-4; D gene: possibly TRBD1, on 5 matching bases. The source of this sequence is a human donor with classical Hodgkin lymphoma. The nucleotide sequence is TGTGCCAGCATAGGGACGGGAGGTAATAATGAAAAACTGTTTTTT. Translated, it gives CASIGTGGNNEKLFF.